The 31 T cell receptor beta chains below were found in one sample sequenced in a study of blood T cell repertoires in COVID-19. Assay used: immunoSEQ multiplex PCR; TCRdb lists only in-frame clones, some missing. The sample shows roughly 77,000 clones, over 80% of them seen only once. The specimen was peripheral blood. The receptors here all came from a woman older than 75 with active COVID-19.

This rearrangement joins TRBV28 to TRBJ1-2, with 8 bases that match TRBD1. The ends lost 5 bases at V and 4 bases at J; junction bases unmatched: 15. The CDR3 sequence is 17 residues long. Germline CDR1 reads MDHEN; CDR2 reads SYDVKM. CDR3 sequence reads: CASSATGGTVLVYGYTF. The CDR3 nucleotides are TGTGCCAGCAGTGCCACAGGGGGGACAGTCCTTGTCTATGGCTACACCTTC.

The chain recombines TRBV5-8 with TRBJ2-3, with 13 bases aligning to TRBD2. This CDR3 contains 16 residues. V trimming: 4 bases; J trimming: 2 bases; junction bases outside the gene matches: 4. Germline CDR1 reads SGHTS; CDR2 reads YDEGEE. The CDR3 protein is CASSVGLAGPTDTQYF. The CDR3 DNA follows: TGTGCCAGCAGCGTGGGACTAGCGGGACCCACAGATACGCAGTATTTT.

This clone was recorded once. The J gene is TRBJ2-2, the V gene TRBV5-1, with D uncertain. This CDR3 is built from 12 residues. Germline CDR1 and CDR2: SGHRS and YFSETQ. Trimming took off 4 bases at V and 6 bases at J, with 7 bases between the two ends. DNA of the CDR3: TGCGCCAGCAGCCCAGGTTCCGGGGAGCTGTTTTTT. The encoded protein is CASSPGSGELFF.

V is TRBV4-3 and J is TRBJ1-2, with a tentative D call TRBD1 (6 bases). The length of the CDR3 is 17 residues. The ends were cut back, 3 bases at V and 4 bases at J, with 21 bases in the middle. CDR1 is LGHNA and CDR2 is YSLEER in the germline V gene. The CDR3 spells CASSQGGANRDFYGYTF. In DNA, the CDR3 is TGCGCCAGCAGCCAGGGGGGGGCCAATAGGGACTTCTATGGCTACACCTTC.

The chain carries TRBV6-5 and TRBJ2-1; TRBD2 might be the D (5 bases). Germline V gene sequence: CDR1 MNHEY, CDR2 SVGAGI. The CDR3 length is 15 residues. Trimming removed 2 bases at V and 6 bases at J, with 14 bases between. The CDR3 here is CASSYGGLFPNEQFF. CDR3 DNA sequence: TGTGCCAGCAGTTACGGCGGGTTATTTCCCAATGAGCAGTTCTTC.

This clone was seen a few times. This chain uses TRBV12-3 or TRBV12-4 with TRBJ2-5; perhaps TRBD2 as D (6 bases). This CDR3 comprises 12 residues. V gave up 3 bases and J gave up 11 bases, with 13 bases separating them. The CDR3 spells CASSFGGTSQYF. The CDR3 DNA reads TGTGCCAGCAGTTTTGGGGGGACTTCGCAGTACTTC.

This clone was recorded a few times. The CDR3 spells CASSLFGRGYNEQFF. Here the CDR3 DNA reads TGTGCCAGCAGTTTATTCGGGAGGGGATACAATGAGCAGTTCTTC. The rearrangement links TRBV28 to TRBJ2-1; TRBD2 agrees at 8 bases. Germline-derived CDR1 and CDR2 are MDHEN and SYDVKM. The J segment lost 4 bases and the V segment lost 1 base, leaving 3 bases of the junction unmatched. This CDR3 has 15 amino acids.

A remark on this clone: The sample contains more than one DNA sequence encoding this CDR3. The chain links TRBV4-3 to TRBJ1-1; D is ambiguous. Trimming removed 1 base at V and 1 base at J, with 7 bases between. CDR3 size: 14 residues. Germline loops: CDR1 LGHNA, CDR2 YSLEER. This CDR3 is CASSQVAGNTEAFF. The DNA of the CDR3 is TGCGCCAGCAGCCAAGTTGCGGGGAACACTGAAGCTTTCTTT.

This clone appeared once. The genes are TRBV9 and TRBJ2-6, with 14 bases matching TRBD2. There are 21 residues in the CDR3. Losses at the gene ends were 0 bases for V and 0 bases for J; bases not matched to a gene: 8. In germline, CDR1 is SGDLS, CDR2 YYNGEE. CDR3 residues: CASSVARTSGRTISGANVLTF. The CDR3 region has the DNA TGTGCCAGCAGCGTAGCGAGGACTAGCGGGAGGACCATCTCTGGGGCCAACGTCCTGACTTTC.

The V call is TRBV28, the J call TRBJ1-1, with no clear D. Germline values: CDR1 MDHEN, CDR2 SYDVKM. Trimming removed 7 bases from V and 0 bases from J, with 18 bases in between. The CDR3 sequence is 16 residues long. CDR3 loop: CASTERSRALNTEAFF. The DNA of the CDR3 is TGTGCCAGCACCGAGCGGTCCCGCGCATTGAACACTGAAGCTTTCTTT.

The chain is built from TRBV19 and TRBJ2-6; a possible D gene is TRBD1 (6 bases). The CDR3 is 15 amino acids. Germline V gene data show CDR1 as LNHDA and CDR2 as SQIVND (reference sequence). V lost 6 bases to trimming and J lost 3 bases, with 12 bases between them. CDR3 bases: TGTGCCAGTAGGCGACAGGTGTATGGGGCCAACGTCCTGACTTTC. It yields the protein CASRRQVYGANVLTF.

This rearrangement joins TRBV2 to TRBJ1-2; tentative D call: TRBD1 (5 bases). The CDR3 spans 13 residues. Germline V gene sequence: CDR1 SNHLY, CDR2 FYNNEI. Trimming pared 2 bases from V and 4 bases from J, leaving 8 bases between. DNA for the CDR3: TGTGCCAGCAGTGAAAGGGGATTCTATGGCTACACCTTC. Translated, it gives CASSERGFYGYTF.

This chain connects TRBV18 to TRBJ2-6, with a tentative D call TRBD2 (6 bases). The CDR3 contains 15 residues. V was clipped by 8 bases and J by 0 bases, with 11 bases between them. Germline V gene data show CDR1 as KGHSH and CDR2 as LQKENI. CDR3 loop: CASTRDSSGANVLTF. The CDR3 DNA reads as TGTGCCAGCACGCGGGACTCCTCTGGGGCCAACGTCCTGACTTTC.

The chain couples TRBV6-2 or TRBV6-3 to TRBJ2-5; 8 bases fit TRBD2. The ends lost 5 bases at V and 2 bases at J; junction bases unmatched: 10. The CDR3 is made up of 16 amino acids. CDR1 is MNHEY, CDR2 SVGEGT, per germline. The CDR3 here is CASSNGHLAGQETQYF. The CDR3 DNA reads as TGTGCCAGCAGTAATGGGCATTTAGCGGGGCAAGAGACCCAGTACTTC.

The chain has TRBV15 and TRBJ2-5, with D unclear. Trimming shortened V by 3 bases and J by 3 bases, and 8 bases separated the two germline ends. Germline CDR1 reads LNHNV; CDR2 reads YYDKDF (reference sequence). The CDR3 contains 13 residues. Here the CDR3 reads CATSSGFKETQYF. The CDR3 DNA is TGTGCCACCAGCAGCGGGTTTAAAGAGACCCAGTACTTC. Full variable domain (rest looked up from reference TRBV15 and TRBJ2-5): DAMVIQNPRYQVTQFGKPVTLSCSQTLNHNVMYWYQQKSSQAPKLLFHYYDKDFNNEADTPDNFQSRRPNTSFCFLDIRSPGLGDTAMYLCATSSGFKETQYFGPGTRLLVL.

CDR3 DNA: TGTGCCTGGAGTCTAGATAGCAATCAGCCCCAGCATTTT. Its translation is CAWSLDSNQPQHF. The chain recombines TRBV30 with TRBJ1-5; D is unclear. The CDR3 length is 13 residues. The V gene lost 2 bases and the J gene lost 0 bases, with 5 bases spanning the gap. The germline gives CDR1 GTSNPN, CDR2 SVGIG (reference sequence).

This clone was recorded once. CDR3 sequence reads: CATSDPRTSGSSYNEQFF. The CDR3 DNA reads as TGTGCCACCAGTGACCCCCGGACTAGCGGCTCCTCCTACAATGAGCAGTTCTTC. V and J are TRBV24-1 and TRBJ2-1; 10 positions agree with TRBD2. This CDR3 spans 18 amino acids. Germline V lookup: CDR1 KGHDR, CDR2 SFDVKD. The ends lost 4 bases at V and 0 bases at J; junction bases unmatched: 8.

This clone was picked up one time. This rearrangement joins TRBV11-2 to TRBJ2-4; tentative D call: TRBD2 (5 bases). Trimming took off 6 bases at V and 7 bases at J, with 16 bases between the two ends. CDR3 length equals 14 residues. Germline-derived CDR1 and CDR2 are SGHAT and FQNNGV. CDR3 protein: CASSPGTVPNIQYF. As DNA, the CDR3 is TGTGCCAGCAGTCCGGGAACAGTCCCCAACATTCAGTACTTC.

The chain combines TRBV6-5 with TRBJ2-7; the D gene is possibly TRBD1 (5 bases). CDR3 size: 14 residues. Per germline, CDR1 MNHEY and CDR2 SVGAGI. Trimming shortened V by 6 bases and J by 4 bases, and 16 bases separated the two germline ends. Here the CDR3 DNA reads TGTGCCAGCAGCTCCCAGGGCCGTCGGTACGAGCAGTACTTC. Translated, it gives CASSSQGRRYEQYF.

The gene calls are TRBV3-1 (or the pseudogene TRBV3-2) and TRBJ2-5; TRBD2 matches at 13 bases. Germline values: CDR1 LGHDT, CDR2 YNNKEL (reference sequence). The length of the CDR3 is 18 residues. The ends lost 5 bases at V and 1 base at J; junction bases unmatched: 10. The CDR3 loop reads CASSGLAGDDHVQETQYF. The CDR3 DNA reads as TGTGCCAGCAGCGGACTAGCGGGAGACGATCACGTCCAAGAGACCCAGTACTTC.

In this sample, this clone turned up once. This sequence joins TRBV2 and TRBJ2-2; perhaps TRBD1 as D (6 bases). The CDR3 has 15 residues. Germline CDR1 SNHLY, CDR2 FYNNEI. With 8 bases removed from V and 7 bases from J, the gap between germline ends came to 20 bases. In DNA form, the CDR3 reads TGTGCCAGCGGGGGACACCTGTTGGGTAGCGGGGAGCTGTTTTTT. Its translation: CASGGHLLGSGELFF. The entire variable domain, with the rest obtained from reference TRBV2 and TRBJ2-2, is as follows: EPEVTQTPSHQVTQMGQEVILRCVPISNHLYFYWYRQILGQKVEFLVSFYNNEISEKSEIFDDQFSVERPDGSNFTLKIRSTKLEDSAMYFCASGGHLLGSGELFFGEGSRLTVL.

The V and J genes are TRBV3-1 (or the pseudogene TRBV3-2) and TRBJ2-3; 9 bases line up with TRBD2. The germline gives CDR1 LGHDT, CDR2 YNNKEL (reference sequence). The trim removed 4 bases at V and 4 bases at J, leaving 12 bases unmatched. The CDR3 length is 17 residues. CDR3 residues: CASSPSGLAGEADTQYF. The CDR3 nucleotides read TGTGCCAGCAGCCCGTCGGGACTAGCAGGTGAGGCAGATACGCAGTATTTT.

As DNA, the CDR3 is TGTGCCAGCAGTTACCCGACGGACAGGGGATTGTACAATGAGCAGTTCTTC. This translates into CASSYPTDRGLYNEQFF. The chain joins TRBV6-2 or TRBV6-3 to TRBJ2-1, with TRBD1 matching over 9 bases. Germline V lookup: CDR1 MNHEY, CDR2 SVGEGT. The CDR3 length is 17 residues. V trimming: 2 bases; J trimming: 4 bases; junction bases outside the gene matches: 9.

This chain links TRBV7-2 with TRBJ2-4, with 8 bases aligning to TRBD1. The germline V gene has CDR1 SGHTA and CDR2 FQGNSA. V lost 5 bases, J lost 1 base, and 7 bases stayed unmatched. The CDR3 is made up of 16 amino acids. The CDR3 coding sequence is TGTGCCAGCAGCATTCAGGGGGCGCTTGCCAAAAACATTCAGTACTTC. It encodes CASSIQGALAKNIQYF.

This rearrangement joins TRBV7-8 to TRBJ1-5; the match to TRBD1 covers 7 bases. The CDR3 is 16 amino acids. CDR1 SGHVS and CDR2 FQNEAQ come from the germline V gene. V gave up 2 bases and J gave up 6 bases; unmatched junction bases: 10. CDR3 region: CASSLSTGETGQPQHF. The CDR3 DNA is TGTGCCAGCAGCTTATCTACAGGGGAAACGGGTCAGCCCCAGCATTTT.

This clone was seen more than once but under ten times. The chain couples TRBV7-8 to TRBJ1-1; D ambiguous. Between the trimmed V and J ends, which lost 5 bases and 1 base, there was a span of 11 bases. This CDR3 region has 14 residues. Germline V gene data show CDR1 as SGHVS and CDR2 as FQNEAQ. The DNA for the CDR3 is TGTGCCAGCAGCCTACAGACGGCGAACACTGAAGCTTTCTTT. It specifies CASSLQTANTEAFF.

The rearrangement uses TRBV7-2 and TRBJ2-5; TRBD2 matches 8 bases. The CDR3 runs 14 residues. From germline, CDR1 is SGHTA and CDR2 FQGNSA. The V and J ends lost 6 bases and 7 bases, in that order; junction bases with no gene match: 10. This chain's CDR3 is CASSRTGTRVTQYF. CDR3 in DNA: TGTGCCAGCAGTCGGACCGGGACTAGGGTGACCCAGTACTTC.

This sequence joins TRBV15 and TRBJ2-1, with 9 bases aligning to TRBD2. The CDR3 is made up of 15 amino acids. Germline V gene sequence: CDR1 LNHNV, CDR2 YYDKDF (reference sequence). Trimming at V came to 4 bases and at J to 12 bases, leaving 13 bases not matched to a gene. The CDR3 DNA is TGTGCCACCAGCACCCGGACTAGCGCCCAATTGGGGCAGTTCTTC. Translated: CATSTRTSAQLGQFF. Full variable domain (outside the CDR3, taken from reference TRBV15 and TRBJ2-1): DAMVIQNPRYQVTQFGKPVTLSCSQTLNHNVMYWYQQKSSQAPKLLFHYYDKDFNNEADTPDNFQSRRPNTSFCFLDIRSPGLGDTAMYLCATSTRTSAQLGQFFGPGTRLTVL.

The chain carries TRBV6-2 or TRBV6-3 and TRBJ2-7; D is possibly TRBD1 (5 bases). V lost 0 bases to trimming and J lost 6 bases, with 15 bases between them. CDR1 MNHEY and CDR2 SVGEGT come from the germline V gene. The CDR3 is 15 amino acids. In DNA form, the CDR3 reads TGTGCCAGCAGTTACTCGCCAGCCCAGGGCGGCGAGCAGTACTTC. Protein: CASSYSPAQGGEQYF.

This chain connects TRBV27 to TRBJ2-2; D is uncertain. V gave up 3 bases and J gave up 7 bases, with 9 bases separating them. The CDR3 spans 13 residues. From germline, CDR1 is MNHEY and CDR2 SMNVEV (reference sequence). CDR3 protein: CASSFLRSGELFF. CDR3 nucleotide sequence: TGTGCCAGCAGTTTCTTAAGGAGCGGGGAGCTGTTTTTT.

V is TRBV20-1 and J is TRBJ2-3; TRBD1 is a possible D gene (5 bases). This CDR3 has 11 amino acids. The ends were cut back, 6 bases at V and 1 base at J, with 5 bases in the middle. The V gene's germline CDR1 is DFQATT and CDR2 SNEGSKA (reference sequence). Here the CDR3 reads CSAGGTDTQYF. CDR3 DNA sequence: TGCAGTGCAGGGGGCACAGATACGCAGTATTTT.